This T cell receptor (beta chain) is drawn from a study of cytomegalovirus exposure and HLA in healthy donors. Study-level information: Later analysis reported that the 130 or so validation repertoires shared the platform of the 500 to 850 first-cohort repertoires. Broader study findings: With high specificity and sensitivity, the classifier reportedly diagnosed cytomegalovirus status.

This clone has more than one count but fewer than ten. Antigen unknown. Donors were drawn from the 120-subject validation cohort, separate from the approximately 670-subject first cohort. Looked up from germline, CDR1 is PRHDT and CDR2 is FYEKMQ (reference sequence). The CDR3 totals 15 residues. V lost 5 bases to trimming and J lost 4 bases; unmatched junction nucleotides: 10. The protocol was immunoSEQ multiplex PCR, while the TCRdb copy is restricted to in-frame clones and leaves out a portion. This sample yields about 140,000 clones, of which less than 90% are seen a single time; about 2.7% belongs to the top ten.

The chain combines TRBV13 with TRBJ1-2, with 7 bases matching TRBD1. The sequenced sample was PBMCs. The TCR comes from a man aged 18 to 35 in good health and CMV-seronegative. CDR3 protein: CASSLLQGGSYGYTF. The CDR3 nucleotides read TGTGCCAGCAGCCTGCTTCAGGGGGGTTCCTATGGCTACACCTTC.